This section outlines one T cell receptor (beta chain) sequence together with its context. The antigen this receptor binds is unknown. The record has no base qualities; no much larger clone is one base away. The data were taken from a study of blood T cell repertoires in COVID-19 (dated by TCRdb to about 2020). The study in broad terms: Samples from collaborators originated in the United States, Italy and Spain and spanned both the acute and convalescent phases of COVID-19. The repertoires were released in a freely available public database meant as a resource for research on the immune response to SARS-CoV-2. Samples were obtained from the ongoing ImmuneRACE study (first 160 participants) and from over a thousand subjects provided by 6 global collaborators. Deeply sampled blood TCRbeta repertoires from subjects exposed to, actively infected with, or recovered from COVID-19 were included in the dataset. Where available, HLA class I and class II types were taken from metadata supplied by the sample provider and were not determined by assay-based typing. The sample metadata nearly always contained a de-identified subject ID, COVID-19 status, age in years and sex. The material from the prospective study consisted of cDNA or gDNA derived from T cells, B-cell-depleted T cells, or PBMCs.

TCRbeta CDR3 regions were amplified from genomic DNA using the immunoSEQ Assay, a bias-controlled multiplex PCR. Regarding the original processing steps: The number of nucleated cells in each sample was estimated by amplification of reference gene primers within the assay. Sequence reads were collapsed and filtered to measure the absolute abundance of every unique TCRbeta CDR3 rearrangement. For each sample, productive Simpson clonality was calculated as the square root of Simpson's diversity index over productive rearrangements. As stored in TCRdb, this immuneACCESS dataset retains in-frame rearrangements with V and J assigned. A fraction of the clones does not appear; measured against another copy, unresolved V genes explain less than half of the discrepancy, and the remainder lacks a known reason. That table is the source of V, J and clone size, and D and trimming were worked out from the DNA. The sample profile shows about 210,000 clones; approximately 86% of them were found once. The ten largest clones represent roughly 0.69% of the sample.

Collaborating institutions collected whole blood in K2EDTA tubes following their own protocols. For TCRbeta analysis, collaborator samples were shipped as frozen whole blood, as isolated PBMCs, or as DNA extracted from either sample type. Paper-wide results and their limitations: The amount of clinical and demographic metadata varied by source and participant and was provided uncurated.

The sequence was collected from a man aged 40-55 years with acute or convalescent COVID-19. Material for sequencing was peripheral blood.

The CDR3 sequence is CAISESDRGGQPQHF. The DNA is TGTGCCATCAGTGAGTCGGACAGGGGTGGTCAGCCCCAGCATTTT. The chain uses TRBV10-3 and TRBJ1-5; the junction holds 9 bases that match TRBD1. Per the germline V gene, ENHRY is the CDR1 and SYGVKD is the CDR2. The CDR3 spans 15 residues, from the cysteine through the phenylalanine. The only DNA kept is the CDR3, 45 bases in frame from the first base. Relative to germline, V is missing 0 bases and J is missing 6 bases, with 3 bases of the junction outside any gene match.